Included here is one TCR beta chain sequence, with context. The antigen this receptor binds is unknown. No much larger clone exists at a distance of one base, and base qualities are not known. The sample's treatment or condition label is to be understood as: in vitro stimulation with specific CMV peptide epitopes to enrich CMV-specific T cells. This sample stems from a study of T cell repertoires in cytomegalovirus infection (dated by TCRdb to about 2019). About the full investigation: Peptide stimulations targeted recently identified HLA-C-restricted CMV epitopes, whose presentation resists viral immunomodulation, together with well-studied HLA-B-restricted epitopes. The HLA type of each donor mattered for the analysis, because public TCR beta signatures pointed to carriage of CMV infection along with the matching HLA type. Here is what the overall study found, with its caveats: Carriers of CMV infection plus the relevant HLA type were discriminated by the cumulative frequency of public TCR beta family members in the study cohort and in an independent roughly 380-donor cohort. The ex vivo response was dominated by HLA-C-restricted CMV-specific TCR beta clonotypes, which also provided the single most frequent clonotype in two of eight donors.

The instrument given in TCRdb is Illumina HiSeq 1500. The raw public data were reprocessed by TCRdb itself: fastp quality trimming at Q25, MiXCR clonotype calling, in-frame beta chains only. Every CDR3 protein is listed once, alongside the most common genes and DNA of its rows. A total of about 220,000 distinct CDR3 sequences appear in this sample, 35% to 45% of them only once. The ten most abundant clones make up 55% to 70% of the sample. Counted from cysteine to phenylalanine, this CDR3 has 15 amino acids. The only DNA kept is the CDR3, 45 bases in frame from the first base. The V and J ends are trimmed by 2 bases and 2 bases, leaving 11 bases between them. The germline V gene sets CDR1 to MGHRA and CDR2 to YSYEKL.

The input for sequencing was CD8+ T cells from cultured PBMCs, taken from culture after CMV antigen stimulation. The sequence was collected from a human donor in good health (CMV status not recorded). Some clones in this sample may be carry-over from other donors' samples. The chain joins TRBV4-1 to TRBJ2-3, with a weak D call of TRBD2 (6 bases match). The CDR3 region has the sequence CASSQFGTLTDTQYF. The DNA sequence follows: TGCGCCAGCAGCCAATTCGGGACTCTCACAGATACGCAGTATTTT.